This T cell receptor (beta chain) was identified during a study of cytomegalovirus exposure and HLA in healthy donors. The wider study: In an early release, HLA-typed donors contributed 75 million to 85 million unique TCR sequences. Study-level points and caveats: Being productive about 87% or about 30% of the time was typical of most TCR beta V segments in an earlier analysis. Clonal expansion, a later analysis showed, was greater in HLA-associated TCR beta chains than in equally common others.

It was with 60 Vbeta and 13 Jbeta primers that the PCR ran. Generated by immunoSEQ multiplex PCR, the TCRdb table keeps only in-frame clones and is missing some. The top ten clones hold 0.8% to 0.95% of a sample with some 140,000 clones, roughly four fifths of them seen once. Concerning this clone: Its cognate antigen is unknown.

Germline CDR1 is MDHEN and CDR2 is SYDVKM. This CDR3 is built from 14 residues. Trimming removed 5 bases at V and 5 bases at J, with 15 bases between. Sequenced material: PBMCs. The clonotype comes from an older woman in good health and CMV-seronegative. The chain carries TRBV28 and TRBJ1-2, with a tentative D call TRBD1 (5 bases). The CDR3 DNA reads TGTGCCAGCAGTACCCTCGGGCAGGGATATGGCTACACCTTC. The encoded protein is CASSTLGQGYGYTF.